This T cell receptor beta chain was retrieved from a study of identical twins (TCRdb year 2016). General notes on the study: The study deep-sequenced TCR alpha and beta repertoires from monozygotic twins, unrelated adults of various ages and cord blood to test whether fetal clonotypes persist. Replicate twin experiments were performed at different times using different library preparation protocols to rule out contamination. Broad study findings and their caveats: Abundant cord blood beta clonotypes had fewer insertions, young adult naive repertoires showed a similar but weaker trend, and memory repertoires showed no such trend. Because the same donors could not be followed over many years, conclusions were based on cross-sectional statistical analysis. The excess sharing between twins in beta out-of-frame sequences was weaker because fewer shared sequences reduced the signal-to-noise ratio. Invariant T cells such as MAIT and iNKT could partly confound zero-insertion analyses, though diverse VJ usage argued against this for most clonotypes. Out-of-frame TCR alpha sharing in monozygotic twins was systematically underestimated by recombination models, whereas sharing between unrelated individuals was in agreement with the recombination models. Compared with coincidental sharing between unrelated individuals, an excess of low generation-probability sequences was observed among out-of-frame TCR alpha sequences shared between twins.

All donors were healthy Caucasians. Three pairs of female monozygotic twins, all aged roughly 18 to 30 years, made up the twin cohort. Peripheral blood mononuclear cells were used as the source from which RNA for TCR libraries was isolated. According to the germline V gene, CDR1 reads MDHEN and CDR2 reads SYDVKM. Reading from cysteine to phenylalanine, the CDR3 counts 18 amino acids. Of all the DNA, just the CDR3 is kept, 54 bases in frame from base 1. V is trimmed back by 7 bases and J by 0 bases, and the junction contains 13 bases that no gene match accounts for. The library was made by 5' RACE. Sequencer: Illumina HiSeq 2000. Template switching added a universal primer binding site, and the final cDNA carried a unique molecular identifier that allowed TCR cDNA molecules to be counted accurately. First-strand cDNA for TCR alpha and beta chains was synthesized from specific primers in the conserved constant-segment region. To control for contamination, every cDNA library was double barcoded, receiving both a SMART-Mk sample barcode and Illumina barcodes. TruSeq adapter sequences and Illumina sample barcodes were added in two successive PCR steps. The Illumina HiSeq platform was used with custom primers to sequence TCR alpha and beta cDNA libraries. Concerning the study's data processing: Unique molecular identifiers were extracted from raw reads with MiGEC, and CDR3 positions were determined with MiXCR. For each individual, recombination models were inferred using an EM algorithm with the repgenHMM and IGoR tools. The analysis of shared clonotypes was done with the tcR package in R, with sharing normalized by the product of cloneset sizes. To study raw recombination free of thymic and clonal selection effects, out-of-frame nonproductive sequences were analyzed. Clones were called with MiXCR by TCRdb after fastp trimmed the public reads at Q25, and only in-frame beta chains were retained. When rows share a CDR3 protein, they turn into one entry using the most common DNA and genes. Here the V and J calls rest on TCRdb's processing, not on the authors' analysis. The sample table contains some 500,000 distinct CDR3 sequences; only one count was recorded for roughly 9.5% of them. Roughly 3.2% of the sample comes from the top ten.

In regard to this clonotype: What antigen it recognizes has not been identified. There are no base qualities to consult, and no much larger clone falls within one base.

These same data were also listed under a study on yellow fever vaccine responses in identical twins. The second paper states: According to the authors, the vaccine-induced T cell response in identical twins seemed to be partly convergent and partly specific to each individual. In identical twins, the study followed T cell clones that responded to the vaccine with precision.

This receptor was taken from a woman aged 18-30 years in good health. Sequencing was carried out using PBMCs. The chain couples TRBV28 to TRBJ2-3, with 10 bases matching TRBD2. The encoded CDR3 is CASTHRASGRQSTDTQYF. The nucleotide sequence is given as TGTGCCAGCACCCATAGGGCTAGCGGGAGACAAAGCACAGATACGCAGTATTTT.